The subject of this entry is one T cell receptor (beta chain). These data originate in a study of shared clonotypes between healthy human individuals. Data came from immunoSEQ multiplex PCR; TCRdb stores just in-frame clones and leaves some out. The sample has about 980,000 clones; roughly 72% are singletons. The CDR3 consists of 14 residues. CDR1 is LGHNA, CDR2 YSLEER, per germline. V dropped 1 base and J dropped 4 bases, with 8 bases sitting between them. The sequence was obtained from a man aged 18-30 years in good health. The chain employs TRBV4-3 and TRBJ2-1; TRBD1 or TRBD2 may be the D gene (5 bases each). The sequencing input was memory CD4+ T cells sorted from blood. Subset specified: CD45RA-negative fraction. The CDR3 DNA sequence: TGCGCCAGCAGCCAAGGGGGACGATACAATGAGCAGTTCTTC. This translates into CASSQGGRYNEQFF.